This record covers a single TCR beta chain. Its antigen is as yet unknown. This entry comes from a study of CD8+CD57+ T cells in acquired aplastic anemia. Notes on the study in general: A significant difference in CD8+ Simpson's diversity between patients and controls was not found. Almost 30 shared CD8+ CDR3s appeared highly expressed within patients' immunodominant clones.

Profiling that covered TCR beta VDJ and CDR3 relied on genomic DNA as its template. A single record per CDR3 protein comes from TCRdb applying MiXCR to the reads. The profile shows about 120,000 distinct CDR3 sequences, approximately 50% of them singletons. Patients included in sequencing had previously demonstrated CD8+CD57+ cell expansion by flow cytometry. Therapy had not been given to patients before blood sampling. This sequence originates from a human donor with aplastic anemia. The sample was sorted CD4+, CD8+, or CD8+CD57+ T cells (not recorded which) from PBMCs.

DNA for the CDR3: TGCGCCAGCAAACATAGGCCTTACGAGCAGTACTTC. This translates into CASKHRPYEQYF. The chain uses TRBV10-2 and TRBJ2-7; D gene uncertain. The germline gives CDR1 WSHSY, CDR2 SAAADI. The CDR3 is made up of 12 amino acids. Trimming stripped 7 bases from V and 4 bases from J, with 11 bases between.